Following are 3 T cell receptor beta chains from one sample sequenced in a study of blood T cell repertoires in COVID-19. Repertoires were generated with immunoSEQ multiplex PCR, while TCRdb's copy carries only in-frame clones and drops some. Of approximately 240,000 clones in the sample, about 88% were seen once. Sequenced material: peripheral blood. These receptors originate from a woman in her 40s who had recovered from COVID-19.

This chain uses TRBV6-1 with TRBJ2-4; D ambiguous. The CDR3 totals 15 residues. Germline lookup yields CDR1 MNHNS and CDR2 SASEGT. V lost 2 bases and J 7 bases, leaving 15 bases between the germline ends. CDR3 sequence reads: CASSEMETTGNIQYF. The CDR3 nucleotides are TGTGCCAGCAGTGAAATGGAGACCACTGGGAACATTCAGTACTTC.

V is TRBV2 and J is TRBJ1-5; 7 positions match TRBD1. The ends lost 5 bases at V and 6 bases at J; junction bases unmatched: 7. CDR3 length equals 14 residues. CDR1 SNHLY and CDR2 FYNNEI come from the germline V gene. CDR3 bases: TGTGCCAGCAGTCTGACAGGGAAGGGTCAGCCCCAGCATTTT. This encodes CASSLTGKGQPQHF.

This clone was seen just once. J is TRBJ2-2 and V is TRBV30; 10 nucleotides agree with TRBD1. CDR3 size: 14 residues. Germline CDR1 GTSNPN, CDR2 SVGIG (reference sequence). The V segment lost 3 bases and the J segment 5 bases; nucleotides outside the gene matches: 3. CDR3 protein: CAWRRDRGTGELFF. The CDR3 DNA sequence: TGTGCCTGGAGAAGGGACAGGGGAACCGGGGAGCTGTTTTTT.